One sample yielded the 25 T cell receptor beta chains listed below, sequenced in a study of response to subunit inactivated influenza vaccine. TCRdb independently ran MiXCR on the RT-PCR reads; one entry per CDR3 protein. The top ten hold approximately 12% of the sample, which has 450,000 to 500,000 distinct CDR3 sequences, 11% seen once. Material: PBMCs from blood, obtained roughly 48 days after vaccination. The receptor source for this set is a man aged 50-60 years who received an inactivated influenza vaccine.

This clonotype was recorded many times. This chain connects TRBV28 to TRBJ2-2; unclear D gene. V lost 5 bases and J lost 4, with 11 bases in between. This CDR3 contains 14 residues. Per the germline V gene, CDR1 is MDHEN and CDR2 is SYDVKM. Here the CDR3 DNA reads TGTGCCAGCAGTACAACCCTGTTCACCGGGGAGCTGTTTTTT. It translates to CASSTTLFTGELFF.

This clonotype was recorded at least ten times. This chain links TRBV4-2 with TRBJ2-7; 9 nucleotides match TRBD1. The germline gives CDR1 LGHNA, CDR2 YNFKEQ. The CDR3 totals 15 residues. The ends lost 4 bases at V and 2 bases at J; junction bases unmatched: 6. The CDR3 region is CASSRAGTGTYEQYF. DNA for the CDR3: TGTGCCAGCAGCCGAGCCGGGACAGGGACCTACGAGCAGTACTTC.

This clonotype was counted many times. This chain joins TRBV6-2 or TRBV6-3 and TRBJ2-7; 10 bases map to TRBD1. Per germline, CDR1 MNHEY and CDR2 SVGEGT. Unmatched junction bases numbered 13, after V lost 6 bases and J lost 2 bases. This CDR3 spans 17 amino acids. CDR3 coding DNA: TGTGCCAGCAGCTACAACGGTCGGGACAGGGGTACCTACGAGCAGTACTTC. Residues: CASSYNGRDRGTYEQYF.

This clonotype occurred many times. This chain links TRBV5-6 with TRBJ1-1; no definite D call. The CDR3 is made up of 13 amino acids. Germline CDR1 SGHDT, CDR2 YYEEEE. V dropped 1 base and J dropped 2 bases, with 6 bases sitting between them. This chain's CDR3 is CASSLNSNTEAFF. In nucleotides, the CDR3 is TGTGCCAGCAGCTTGAACAGCAACACTGAAGCTTTCTTT.

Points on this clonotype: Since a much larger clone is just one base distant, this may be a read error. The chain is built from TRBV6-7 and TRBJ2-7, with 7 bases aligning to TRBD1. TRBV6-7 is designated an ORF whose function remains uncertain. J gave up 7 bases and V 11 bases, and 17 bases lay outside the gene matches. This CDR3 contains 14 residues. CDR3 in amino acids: CARGKDRPCREQYF. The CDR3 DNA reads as TGTGCCCGCGGAAAGGACAGGCCCTGTAGGGAGCAGTACTTC.

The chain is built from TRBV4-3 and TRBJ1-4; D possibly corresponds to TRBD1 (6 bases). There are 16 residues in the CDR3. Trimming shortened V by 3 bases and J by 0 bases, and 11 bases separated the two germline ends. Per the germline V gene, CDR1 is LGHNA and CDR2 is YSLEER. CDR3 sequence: CASSQGATATNEKLFF. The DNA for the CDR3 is TGCGCCAGCAGCCAGGGGGCGACTGCAACTAATGAAAAACTGTTTTTT.

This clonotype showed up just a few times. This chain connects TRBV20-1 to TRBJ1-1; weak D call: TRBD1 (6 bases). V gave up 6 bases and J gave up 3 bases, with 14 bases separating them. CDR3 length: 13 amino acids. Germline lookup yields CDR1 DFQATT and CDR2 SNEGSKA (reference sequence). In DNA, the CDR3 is TGCAGTGCACGAACAGGGATGGACACTGAAGCTTTCTTT. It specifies CSARTGMDTEAFF.

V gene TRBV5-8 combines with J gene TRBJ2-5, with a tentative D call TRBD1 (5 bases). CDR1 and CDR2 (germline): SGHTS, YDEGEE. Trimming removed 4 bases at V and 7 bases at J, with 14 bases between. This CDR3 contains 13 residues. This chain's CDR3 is CASSGDIGATQYF. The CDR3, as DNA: TGTGCCAGCAGCGGTGACATAGGGGCGACCCAGTACTTC.

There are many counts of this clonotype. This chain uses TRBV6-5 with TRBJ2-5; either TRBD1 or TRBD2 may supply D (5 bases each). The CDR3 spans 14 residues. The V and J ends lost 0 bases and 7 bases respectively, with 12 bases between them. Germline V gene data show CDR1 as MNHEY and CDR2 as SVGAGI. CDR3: CASSYSGPLGTQYF. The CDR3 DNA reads TGTGCCAGCAGTTACTCGGGACCGTTGGGGACCCAGTACTTC.

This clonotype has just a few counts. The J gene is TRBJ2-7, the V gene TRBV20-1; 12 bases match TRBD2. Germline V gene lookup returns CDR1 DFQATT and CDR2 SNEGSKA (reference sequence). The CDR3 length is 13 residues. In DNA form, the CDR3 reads TGCATGTGGGGCGGGACTAGCGGGTACGAGCAGTACTTC. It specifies CMWGGTSGYEQYF.

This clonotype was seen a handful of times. The CDR3 spells CSARRGTDLYEQYF. The CDR3 coding sequence is TGCAGTGCTAGACGGGGGACAGATCTCTACGAGCAGTACTTC. The chain uses TRBV20-1 and TRBJ2-7; a weak D match, TRBD1 (7 bases). V was pared by 2 bases and J by 3 bases, with 14 bases between. The CDR3 consists of 14 residues. Germline values: CDR1 DFQATT, CDR2 SNEGSKA (reference sequence).

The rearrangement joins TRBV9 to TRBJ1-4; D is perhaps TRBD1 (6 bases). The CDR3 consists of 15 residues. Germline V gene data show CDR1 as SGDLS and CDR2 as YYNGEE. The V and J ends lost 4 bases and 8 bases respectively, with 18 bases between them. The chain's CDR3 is CASSKGDSRGEKLFF. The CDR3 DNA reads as TGTGCCAGCAGCAAGGGGGATTCACGTGGGGAAAAACTGTTTTTT.

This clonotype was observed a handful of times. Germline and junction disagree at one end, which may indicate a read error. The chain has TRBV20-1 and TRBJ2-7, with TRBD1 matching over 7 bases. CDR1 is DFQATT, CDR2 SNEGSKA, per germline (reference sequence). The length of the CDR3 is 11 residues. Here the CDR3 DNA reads TGCAGTGCTAGAGAGGTAGGGGGCGAGTTGTTC. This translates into CSAREVGGELF.

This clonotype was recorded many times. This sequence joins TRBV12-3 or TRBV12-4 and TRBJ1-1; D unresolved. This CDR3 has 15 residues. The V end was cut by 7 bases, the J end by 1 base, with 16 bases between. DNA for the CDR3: TGTGCCAGCACTGTGGCCTCCCTTGGGAACACTGAAGCTTTCTTT. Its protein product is CASTVASLGNTEAFF.

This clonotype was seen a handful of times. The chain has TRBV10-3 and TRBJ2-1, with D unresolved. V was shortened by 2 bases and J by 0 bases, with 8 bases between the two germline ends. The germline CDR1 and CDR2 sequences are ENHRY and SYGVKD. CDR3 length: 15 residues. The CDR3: CAISEGVSSYNEQFF. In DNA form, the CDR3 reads TGTGCCATCAGTGAGGGGGTCAGCTCCTACAATGAGCAGTTCTTC.

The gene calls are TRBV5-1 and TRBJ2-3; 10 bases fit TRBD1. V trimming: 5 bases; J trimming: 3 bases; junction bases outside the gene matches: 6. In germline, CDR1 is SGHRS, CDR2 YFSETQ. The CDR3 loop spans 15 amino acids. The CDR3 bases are TGCGCCAGCAGTTCGGGACAGGGGCTGACAGATACGCAGTATTTT. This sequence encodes CASSSGQGLTDTQYF.

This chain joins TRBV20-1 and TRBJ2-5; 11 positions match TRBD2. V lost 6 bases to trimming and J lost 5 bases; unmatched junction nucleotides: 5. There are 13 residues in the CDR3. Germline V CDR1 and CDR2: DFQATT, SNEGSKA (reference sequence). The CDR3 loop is CSAVLAGVETQYF. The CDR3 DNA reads TGCAGTGCGGTACTAGCGGGAGTTGAGACCCAGTACTTC.

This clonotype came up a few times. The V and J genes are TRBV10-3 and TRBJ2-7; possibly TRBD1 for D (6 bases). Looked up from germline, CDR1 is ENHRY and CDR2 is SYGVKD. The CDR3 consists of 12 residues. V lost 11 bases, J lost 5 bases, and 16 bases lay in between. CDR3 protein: CAATGGGNEQYF. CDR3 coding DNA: TGTGCCGCCACAGGTGGGGGCAACGAGCAGTACTTC.

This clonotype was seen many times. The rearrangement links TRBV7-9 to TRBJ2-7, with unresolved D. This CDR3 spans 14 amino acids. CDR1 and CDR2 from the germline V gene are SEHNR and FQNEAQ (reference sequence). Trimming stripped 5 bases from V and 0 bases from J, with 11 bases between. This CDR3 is CASSPGRSSYEQYF. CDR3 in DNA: TGTGCCAGCAGCCCCGGACGCAGCTCCTACGAGCAGTACTTC.

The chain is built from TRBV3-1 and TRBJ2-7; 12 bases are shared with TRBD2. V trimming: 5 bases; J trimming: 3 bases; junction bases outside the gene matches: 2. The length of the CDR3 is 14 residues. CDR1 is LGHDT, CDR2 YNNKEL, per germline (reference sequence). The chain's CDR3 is CASSGLAGNYEQYF. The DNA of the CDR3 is TGTGCCAGCAGCGGACTAGCGGGAAACTACGAGCAGTACTTC.

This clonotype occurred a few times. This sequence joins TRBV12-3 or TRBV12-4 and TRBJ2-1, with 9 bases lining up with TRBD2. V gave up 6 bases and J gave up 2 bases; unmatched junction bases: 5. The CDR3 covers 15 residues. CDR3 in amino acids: CASRPSGTAYNEQFF. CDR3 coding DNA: TGTGCCAGCAGGCCTAGCGGGACGGCCTACAATGAGCAGTTCTTC.

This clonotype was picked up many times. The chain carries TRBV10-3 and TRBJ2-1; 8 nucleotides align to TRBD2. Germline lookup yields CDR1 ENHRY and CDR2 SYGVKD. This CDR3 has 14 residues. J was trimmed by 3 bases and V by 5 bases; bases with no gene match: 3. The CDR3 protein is CAISSGGYYNEQFF. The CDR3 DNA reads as TGTGCCATCAGTAGCGGGGGCTACTACAATGAGCAGTTCTTC.

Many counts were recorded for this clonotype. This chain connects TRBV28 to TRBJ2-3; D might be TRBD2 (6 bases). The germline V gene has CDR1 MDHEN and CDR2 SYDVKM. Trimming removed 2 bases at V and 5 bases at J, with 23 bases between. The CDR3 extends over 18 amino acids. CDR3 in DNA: TGTGCCAGCAGTTTAGGAGGGTTTTGGCCCAGCACCGGAGATACGCAGTATTTT. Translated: CASSLGGFWPSTGDTQYF.

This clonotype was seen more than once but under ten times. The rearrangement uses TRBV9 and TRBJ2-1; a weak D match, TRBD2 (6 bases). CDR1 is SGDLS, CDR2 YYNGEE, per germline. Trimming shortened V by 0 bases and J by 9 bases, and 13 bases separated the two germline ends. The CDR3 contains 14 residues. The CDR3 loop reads CASSVGPSAVEQFF. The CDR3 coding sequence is TGTGCCAGCAGCGTAGGCCCTAGCGCCGTTGAGCAGTTCTTC. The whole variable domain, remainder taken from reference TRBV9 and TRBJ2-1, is DSGVTQTPKHLITATGQRVTLRCSPRSGDLSVYWYQQSLDQGLQFLIQYYNGEERAKGNILERFSAQQFPDLHSELNLSSLELGDSALYFCASSVGPSAVEQFFGPGTRLTVL.

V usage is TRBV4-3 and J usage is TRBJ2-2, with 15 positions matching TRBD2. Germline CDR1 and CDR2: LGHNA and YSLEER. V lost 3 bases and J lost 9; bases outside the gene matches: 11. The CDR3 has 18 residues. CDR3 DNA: TGCGCCAGCAGCCAGGGGACTAGCGGGGGGCCGATTCCCCGGGAGCTGTTTTTT. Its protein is CASSQGTSGGPIPRELFF.